Below are 16 T cell receptor beta chains sequenced from a single sample in a study of CD8 T cells in ankylosing spondylitis. TCRdb called the 5' RACE reads again in MiXCR, with one record for every CDR3 protein. The data contain approximately 150,000 distinct CDR3 sequences, roughly 30% of them singletons. Sequencing used synovial fluid, either unsorted or a sorted T cell fraction (not recorded which). The source of these receptors is a male donor with ankylosing spondylitis.

This clonotype was detected only a few times. This chain uses TRBV6-6 with TRBJ1-6; tentative D call: TRBD1 (5 bases). Trimming took 7 bases from V and 10 from J, leaving 14 bases between them. This CDR3 has 13 amino acids. In germline, CDR1 is MNHNY, CDR2 SVGAGI (reference sequence). The DNA of the CDR3 is TGTGCCAGCATGTCAGGGTCTGCCTCACCCCTCCACTTT. As protein: CASMSGSASPLHF.

In DNA, the CDR3 is TGCGCCAGCAGCCAAGACATTTCTCAAACGGCAAAGCAGTTCTTC. Its protein product is CASSQDISQTAKQFF. J is TRBJ2-1 and V is TRBV4-3, with D uncertain. Trimming took 0 bases from V and 11 from J, leaving 17 bases between them. This CDR3 has 15 amino acids. The V gene's germline CDR1 is LGHNA and CDR2 YSLEER.

The rearrangement uses TRBV20-1 and TRBJ1-3; D is uncertain. This CDR3 has 13 amino acids. V lost 4 bases to trimming and J lost 2 bases, with 9 bases between them. Germline CDR1 reads DFQATT; CDR2 reads SNEGSKA (reference sequence). CDR3 region: CSAKGGAGNTIYF. As DNA, the CDR3 is TGCAGTGCTAAAGGAGGAGCTGGAAACACCATATATTTT.

This clonotype was recorded many times. The chain combines TRBV20-1 with TRBJ1-6, with 12 bases aligning to TRBD1. CDR1 and CDR2 (germline): DFQATT, SNEGSKA (reference sequence). V trimming: 5 bases; J trimming: 7 bases; junction bases outside the gene matches: 3. The CDR3 runs to 14 residues. CDR3 loop: CSARDRGPNSPLHF. The CDR3, as DNA: TGCAGTGCTCGGGACAGGGGGCCCAATTCACCCCTCCACTTT.

This clonotype showed up just a few times. The rearrangement uses TRBV2 and TRBJ2-3; 11 positions agree with TRBD2. The length of the CDR3 is 14 residues. Germline V CDR1 and CDR2: SNHLY, FYNNEI. V was clipped by 6 bases and J by 4 bases; unmatched bases: 3. CDR3 sequence (DNA): TGTGCCAGCAGCTATAGCGGGGGGGCAGATACGCAGTATTTT. Translation: CASSYSGGADTQYF. Full variable domain (missing parts from reference TRBV2 and TRBJ2-3): EPEVTQTPSHQVTQMGQEVILRCVPISNHLYFYWYRQILGQKVEFLVSFYNNEISEKSEIFDDQFSVERPDGSNFTLKIRSTKLEDSAMYFCASSYSGGADTQYFGPGTRLTVL.

This clonotype has a handful of counts. CDR3 sequence: CSARKFSGDTQYF. DNA for the CDR3: TGCAGTGCTAGAAAGTTTTCAGGAGATACGCAGTATTTT. This sequence joins TRBV20-1 and TRBJ2-3; unclear D gene. Germline loops: CDR1 DFQATT, CDR2 SNEGSKA (reference sequence). This CDR3 contains 13 residues. The V and J ends lost 2 bases and 5 bases respectively, with 11 bases between them.

There are many counts of this clonotype. The CDR3, as DNA: TGTGCCAGCAGTTACAGCGGCAATGAGCAGTTCTTC. This codes for CASSYSGNEQFF. This rearrangement joins TRBV6-5 to TRBJ2-1; weak D call: TRBD2 (5 bases). Germline CDR1 reads MNHEY; CDR2 reads SVGAGI. V was clipped by 2 bases and J by 6 bases, with 5 bases between them. This CDR3 comprises 12 residues.

In this sample, this clonotype is medium-sized (0.01 to 0.1%). This chain links TRBV20-1 with TRBJ2-1; TRBD2 matches at 8 bases. The CDR3 loop spans 14 amino acids. J gave up 6 bases and V 5 bases, and 9 bases lay outside the gene matches. Germline V lookup: CDR1 DFQATT, CDR2 SNEGSKA (reference sequence). The CDR3 bases are TGCAGTGCTCCCCCTCCGGGAGGGGCCAATGAGCAGTTCTTC. Translation: CSAPPPGGANEQFF.

This clonotype was seen repeatedly, ten times or more. The rearrangement uses TRBV25-1 and TRBJ1-5, with D unresolved. The CDR3 is made up of 14 amino acids. Trimming took off 0 bases at V and 8 bases at J, with 11 bases between the two ends. Germline values: CDR1 MGHDK, CDR2 SYGVNS. The CDR3 here is CASSEYSLSEPQHF. CDR3 DNA sequence: TGTGCCAGCAGTGAATATAGCCTTAGCGAGCCCCAGCATTTT.

The sample holds a few counts of this clonotype. This chain uses TRBV10-2 with TRBJ2-3; no definite D call. The CDR3 is made up of 12 amino acids. Germline CDR1 and CDR2: WSHSY and SAAADI. V gave up 6 bases and J gave up 10 bases, with 14 bases separating them. The DNA of the CDR3 is TGCGCCAGCAGCCCCCCGGGTGGGTCGCAGTATTTT. As protein: CASSPPGGSQYF.

The table lists this clonotype with a few counts. The chain recombines TRBV11-2 with TRBJ2-3, with D unclear. There are 14 residues in the CDR3. Trimming pared 0 bases from V and 1 base from J, leaving 5 bases between. Germline V lookup: CDR1 SGHAT, CDR2 FQNNGV. The CDR3 DNA reads TGTGCCAGCAGCTTAGAGGCTGGCACAGATACGCAGTATTTT. Translation: CASSLEAGTDTQYF.

The chain has TRBV5-1 and TRBJ2-5, with a weak D call TRBD2 (5 bases). Germline CDR1 and CDR2: SGHRS and YFSETQ. The CDR3 spans 15 residues. Trimming pared 0 bases from V and 1 base from J, leaving 10 bases between. The CDR3 DNA reads as TGCGCCAGCAGCTTGGCCGGGGAGCCCCAAGAGACCCAGTACTTC. Amino acid sequence: CASSLAGEPQETQYF. The full variable domain, with the rest looked up from reference TRBV5-1 and TRBJ2-5, is KAGVTQTPRYLIKTRGQQVTLSCSPISGHRSVSWYQQTPGQGLQFLFEYFSETQRNKGNFPGRFSGRQFSNSRSEMNVSTLELGDSALYLCASSLAGEPQETQYFGPGTRLLVL.

This clonotype was recorded many times. This rearrangement joins TRBV5-6 to TRBJ2-3; D call uncertain. The CDR3 covers 13 residues. Germline-derived CDR1 and CDR2 are SGHDT and YYEEEE. The V end lost 0 bases, the J end lost 2 bases, and 4 bases lay between the germline ends. The CDR3 loop reads CASSLGDTDTQYF. CDR3 nucleotide sequence: TGTGCCAGCAGCTTGGGGGACACAGATACGCAGTATTTT.

The chain joins TRBV29-1 to TRBJ1-2; D not certain. The CDR3 covers 13 residues. In germline, CDR1 is SQVTM, CDR2 ANQGSEA. Trimming shortened V by 4 bases and J by 3 bases, and 12 bases separated the two germline ends. The CDR3 DNA follows: TGCAGCGTTGGTTCGGTTAGGGACTATGGCTACACCTTC. This gives the protein CSVGSVRDYGYTF.

The V and J genes are TRBV7-9 and TRBJ1-4; D may be TRBD1 (5 bases). The CDR3 has 15 residues. In germline, CDR1 is SEHNR, CDR2 FQNEAQ (reference sequence). V lost 6 bases and J lost 5, with 16 bases in between. The chain's CDR3 is CASRSVGGTNEKLFF. CDR3 in DNA: TGTGCCAGCAGATCGGTGGGGGGTACGAATGAAAAACTGTTTTTT.

The chain carries TRBV3-1 and TRBJ1-2; D remains ambiguous. Per the germline V gene, CDR1 is LGHDT and CDR2 is YNNKEL (reference sequence). The CDR3 consists of 13 residues. V was shortened by 1 base and J by 8 bases, with 11 bases between the two germline ends. The CDR3 bases are TGTGCCAGCAGCCAAGCAGCCGCCTACGGCTACACCTTC. Translating it yields CASSQAAAYGYTF.